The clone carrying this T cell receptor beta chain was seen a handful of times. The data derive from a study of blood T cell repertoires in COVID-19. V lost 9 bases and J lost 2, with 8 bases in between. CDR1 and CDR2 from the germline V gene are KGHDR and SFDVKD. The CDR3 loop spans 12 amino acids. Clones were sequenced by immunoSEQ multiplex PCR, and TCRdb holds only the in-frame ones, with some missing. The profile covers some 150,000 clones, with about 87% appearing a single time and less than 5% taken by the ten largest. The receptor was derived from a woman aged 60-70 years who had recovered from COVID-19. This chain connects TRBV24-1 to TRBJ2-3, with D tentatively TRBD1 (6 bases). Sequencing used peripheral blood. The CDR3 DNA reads TGTGCCACCGGACAGTCCACAGATACGCAGTATTTT. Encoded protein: CATGQSTDTQYF.